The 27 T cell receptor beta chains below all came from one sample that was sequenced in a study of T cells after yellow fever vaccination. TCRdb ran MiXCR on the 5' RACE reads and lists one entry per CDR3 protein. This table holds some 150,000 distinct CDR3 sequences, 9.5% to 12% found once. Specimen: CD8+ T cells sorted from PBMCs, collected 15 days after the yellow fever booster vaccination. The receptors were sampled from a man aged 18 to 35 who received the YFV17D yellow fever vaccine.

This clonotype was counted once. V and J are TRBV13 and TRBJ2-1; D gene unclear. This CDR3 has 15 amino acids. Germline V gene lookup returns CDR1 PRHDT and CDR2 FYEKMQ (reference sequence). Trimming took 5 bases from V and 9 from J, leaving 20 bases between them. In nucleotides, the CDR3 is TGTGCCAGCAGCGAGGCCCTAGTTGTGGATAGTGAGCAGTTCTTC. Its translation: CASSEALVVDSEQFF.

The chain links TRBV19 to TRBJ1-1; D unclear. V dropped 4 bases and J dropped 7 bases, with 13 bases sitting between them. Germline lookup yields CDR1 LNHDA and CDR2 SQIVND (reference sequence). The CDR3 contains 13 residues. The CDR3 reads CASSTGVLGEAFF. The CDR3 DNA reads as TGTGCCAGTAGTACCGGGGTGTTGGGTGAAGCTTTCTTT.

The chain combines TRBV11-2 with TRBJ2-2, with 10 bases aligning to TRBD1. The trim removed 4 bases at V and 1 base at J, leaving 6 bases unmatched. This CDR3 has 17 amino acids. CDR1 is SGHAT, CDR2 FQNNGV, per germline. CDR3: CASSSWTGGRNTGELFF. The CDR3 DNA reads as TGTGCCAGCAGCTCCTGGACAGGGGGAAGGAACACCGGGGAGCTGTTTTTT. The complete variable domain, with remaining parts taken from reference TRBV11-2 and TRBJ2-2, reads EAGVAQSPRYKIIEKRQSVAFWCNPISGHATLYWYQQILGQGPKLLIQFQNNGVVDDSQLPKDRFSAERLKGVDSTLKIQPAKLEDSAVYLCASSSWTGGRNTGELFFGEGSRLTVL.

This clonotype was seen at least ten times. This CDR3 is CAYRDRSNEKLFF. As DNA, the CDR3 is TGTGCCTACAGGGATCGATCTAATGAAAAACTGTTTTTT. The chain has TRBV30 and TRBJ1-4, with D maybe TRBD1 (6 bases). Germline V gene lookup returns CDR1 GTSNPN and CDR2 SVGIG (reference sequence). V dropped 7 bases and J dropped 3 bases, with 12 bases sitting between them. The CDR3 contains 13 residues.

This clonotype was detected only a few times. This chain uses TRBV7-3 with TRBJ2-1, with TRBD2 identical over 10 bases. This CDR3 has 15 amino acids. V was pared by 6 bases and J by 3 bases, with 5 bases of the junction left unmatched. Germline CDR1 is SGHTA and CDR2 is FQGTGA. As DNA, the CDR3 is TGTGCCAGCAGTCAGCTAGCGGGGGTCTACAATGAGCAGTTCTTC. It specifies CASSQLAGVYNEQFF.

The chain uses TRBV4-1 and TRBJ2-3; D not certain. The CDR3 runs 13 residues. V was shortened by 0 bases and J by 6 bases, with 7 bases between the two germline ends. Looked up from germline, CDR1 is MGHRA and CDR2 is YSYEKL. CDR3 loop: CASSQETYDTQYF. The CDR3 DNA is TGCGCCAGCAGCCAAGAAACGTACGATACGCAGTATTTT.

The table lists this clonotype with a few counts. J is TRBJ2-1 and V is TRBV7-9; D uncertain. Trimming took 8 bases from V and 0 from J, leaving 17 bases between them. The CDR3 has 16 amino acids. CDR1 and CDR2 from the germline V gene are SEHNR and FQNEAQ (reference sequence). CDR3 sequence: CASHSNDGDSYNEQFF. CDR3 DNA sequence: TGTGCCAGCCACTCTAACGACGGAGACTCCTACAATGAGCAGTTCTTC.

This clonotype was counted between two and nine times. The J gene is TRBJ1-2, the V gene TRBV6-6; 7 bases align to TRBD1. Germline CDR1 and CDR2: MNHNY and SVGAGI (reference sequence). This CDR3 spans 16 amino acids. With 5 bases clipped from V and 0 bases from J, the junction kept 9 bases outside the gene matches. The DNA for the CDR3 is TGTGCCAGCAGTGCCGTAATGGGACAGACTAACTATGGCTACACCTTC. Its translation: CASSAVMGQTNYGYTF.

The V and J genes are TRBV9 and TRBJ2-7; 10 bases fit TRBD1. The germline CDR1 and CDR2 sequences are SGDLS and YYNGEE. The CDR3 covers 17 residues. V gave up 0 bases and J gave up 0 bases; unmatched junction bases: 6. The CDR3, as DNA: TGTGCCAGCAGCGTAGCGCCGGGGACAGGGGTCTCCTACGAGCAGTACTTC. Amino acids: CASSVAPGTGVSYEQYF.

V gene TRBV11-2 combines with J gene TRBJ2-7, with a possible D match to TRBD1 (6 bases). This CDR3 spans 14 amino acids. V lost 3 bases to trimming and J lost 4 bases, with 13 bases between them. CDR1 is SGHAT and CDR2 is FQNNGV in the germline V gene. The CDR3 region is CASSFGQFIYEQYF. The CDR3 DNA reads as TGTGCCAGCAGCTTTGGACAGTTTATTTACGAGCAGTACTTC.

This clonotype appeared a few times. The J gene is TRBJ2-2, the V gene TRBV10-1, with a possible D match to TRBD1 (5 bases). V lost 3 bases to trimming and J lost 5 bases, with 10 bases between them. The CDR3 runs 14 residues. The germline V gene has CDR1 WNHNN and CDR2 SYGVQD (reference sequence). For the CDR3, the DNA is TGCGCCAGCAGTGAAGTTCAGGGAACCGGGGAGCTGTTTTTT. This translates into CASSEVQGTGELFF.

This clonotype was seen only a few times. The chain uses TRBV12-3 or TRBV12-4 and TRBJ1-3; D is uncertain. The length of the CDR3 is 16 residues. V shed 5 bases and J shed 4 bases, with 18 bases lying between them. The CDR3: CASSPGSWYSGNTIYF. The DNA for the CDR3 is TGTGCCAGCAGTCCCGGGTCCTGGTACTCCGGAAACACCATATATTTT.

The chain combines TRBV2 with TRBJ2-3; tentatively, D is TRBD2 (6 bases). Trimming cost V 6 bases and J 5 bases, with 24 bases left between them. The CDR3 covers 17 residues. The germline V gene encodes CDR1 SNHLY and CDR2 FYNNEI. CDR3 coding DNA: TGTGCCAGCAGACCACCGGGAGCTTCTCTCGCGGGAGATACGCAGTATTTT. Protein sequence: CASRPPGASLAGDTQYF.

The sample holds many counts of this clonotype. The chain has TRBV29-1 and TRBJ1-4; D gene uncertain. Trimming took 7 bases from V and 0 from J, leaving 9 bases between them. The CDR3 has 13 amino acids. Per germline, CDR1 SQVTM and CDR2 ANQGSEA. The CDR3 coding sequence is TGCAGCGCGGAGACTGCAACTAATGAAAAACTGTTTTTT. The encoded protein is CSAETATNEKLFF. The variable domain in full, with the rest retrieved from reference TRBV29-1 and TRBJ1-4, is SAVISQKPSRDICQRGTSLTIQCQVDSQVTMMFWYRQQPGQSLTLIATANQGSEATYESGFVIDKFPISRPNLTFSTLTVSNMSPEDSSIYLCSAETATNEKLFFGSGTQLSVL.

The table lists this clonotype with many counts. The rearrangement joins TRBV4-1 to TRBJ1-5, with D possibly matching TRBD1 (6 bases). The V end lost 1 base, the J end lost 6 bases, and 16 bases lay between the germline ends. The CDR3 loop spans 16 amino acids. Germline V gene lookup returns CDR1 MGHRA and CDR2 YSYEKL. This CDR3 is CASSQAPAGAPQPQHF. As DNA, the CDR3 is TGCGCCAGCAGCCAAGCCCCTGCGGGGGCACCTCAGCCCCAGCATTTT.

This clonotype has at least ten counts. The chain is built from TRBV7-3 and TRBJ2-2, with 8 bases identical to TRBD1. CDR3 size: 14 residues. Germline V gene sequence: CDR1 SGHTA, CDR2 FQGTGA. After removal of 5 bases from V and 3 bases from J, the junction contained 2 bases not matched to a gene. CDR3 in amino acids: CASSPTGDTGELFF. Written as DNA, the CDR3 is TGTGCCAGCAGCCCGACAGGGGACACCGGGGAGCTGTTTTTT. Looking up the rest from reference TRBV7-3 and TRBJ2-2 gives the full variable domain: GAGVSQTPSNKVTEKGKYVELRCDPISGHTALYWYRQSLGQGPEFLIYFQGTGAADDSGLPNDRFFAVRPEGSVSTLKIQRTERGDSAVYLCASSPTGDTGELFFGEGSRLTVL.

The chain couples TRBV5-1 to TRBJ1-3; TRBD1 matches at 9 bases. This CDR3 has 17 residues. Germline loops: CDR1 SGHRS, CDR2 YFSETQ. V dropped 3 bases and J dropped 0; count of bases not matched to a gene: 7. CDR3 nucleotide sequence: TGCGCCAGCAGCTCAGGACAGGGGCTAAGCTCTGGAAACACCATATATTTT. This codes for CASSSGQGLSSGNTIYF. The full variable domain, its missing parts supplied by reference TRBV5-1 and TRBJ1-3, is KAGVTQTPRYLIKTRGQQVTLSCSPISGHRSVSWYQQTPGQGLQFLFEYFSETQRNKGNFPGRFSGRQFSNSRSEMNVSTLELGDSALYLCASSSGQGLSSGNTIYFGEGSWLTVV.

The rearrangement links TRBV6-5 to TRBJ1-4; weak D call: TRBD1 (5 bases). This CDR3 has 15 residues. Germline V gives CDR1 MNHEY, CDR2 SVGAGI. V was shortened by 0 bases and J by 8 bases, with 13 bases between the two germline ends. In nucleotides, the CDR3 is TGTGCCAGCAGTTACTCGGCAGGGTTGGGGGAAAAACTGTTTTTT. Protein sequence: CASSYSAGLGEKLFF.

The CDR3 loop reads CASSILAGAGQETQYF. CDR3 in DNA: TGTGCCAGCAGCATTCTAGCGGGGGCCGGTCAAGAGACCCAGTACTTC. This rearrangement joins TRBV7-9 to TRBJ2-5; 10 bases line up with TRBD2. Germline V lookup: CDR1 SEHNR, CDR2 FQNEAQ (reference sequence). Trimming cost V 5 bases and J 2 bases; bases outside gene matches: 8. The CDR3 contains 16 residues. The variable domain in full, completed from reference TRBV7-9 and TRBJ2-5, reads DTGVSQNPRHKITKRGQNVTFRCDPISEHNRLYWYRQTLGQGPEFLTYFQNEAQLEKSRLLSDRFSAERPKGSFSTLEIQRTEQGDSAMYLCASSILAGAGQETQYFGPGTRLLVL.

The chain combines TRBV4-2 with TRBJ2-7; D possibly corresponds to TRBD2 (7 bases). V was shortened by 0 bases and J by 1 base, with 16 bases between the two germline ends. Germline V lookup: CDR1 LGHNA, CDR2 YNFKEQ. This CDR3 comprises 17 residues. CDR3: CASSQDWGGQASYEQYV. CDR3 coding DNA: TGTGCCAGCAGCCAAGATTGGGGGGGCCAAGCTTCCTACGAGCAGTACGTC.

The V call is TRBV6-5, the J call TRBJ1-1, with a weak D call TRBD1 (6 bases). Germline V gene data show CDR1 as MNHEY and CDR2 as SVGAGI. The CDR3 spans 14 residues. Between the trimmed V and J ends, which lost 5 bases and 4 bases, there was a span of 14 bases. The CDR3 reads CASSNGGGGTEAFF. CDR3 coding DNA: TGTGCCAGCAGTAACGGAGGGGGAGGCACTGAAGCTTTCTTT.

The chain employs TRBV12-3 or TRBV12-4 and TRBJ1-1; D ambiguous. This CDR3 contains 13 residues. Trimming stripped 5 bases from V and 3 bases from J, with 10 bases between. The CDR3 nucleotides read TGTGCCAGCAGTATGTCAGAGGACACTGAAGCTTTCTTT. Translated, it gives CASSMSEDTEAFF.

CDR3 residues: CASSLGRLISGNNEQFF. Here the CDR3 DNA reads TGTGCCAGCAGCTTAGGTCGACTGATTAGCGGCAACAATGAGCAGTTCTTC. The rearrangement joins TRBV11-3 to TRBJ2-1; a weak D match, TRBD2 (6 bases). The germline V gene has CDR1 SGHNT and CDR2 YENEEA. The V end was cut by 1 base, the J end by 5 bases, with 18 bases between. The length of the CDR3 is 17 residues.

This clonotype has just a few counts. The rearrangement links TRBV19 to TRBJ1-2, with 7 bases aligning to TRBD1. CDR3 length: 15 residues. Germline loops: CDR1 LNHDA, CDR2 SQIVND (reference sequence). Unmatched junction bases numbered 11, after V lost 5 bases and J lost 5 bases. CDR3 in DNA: TGTGCCAGTAGTCCCCACCGACAGGGAGGATATGGCTACACCTTC. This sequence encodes CASSPHRQGGYGYTF.

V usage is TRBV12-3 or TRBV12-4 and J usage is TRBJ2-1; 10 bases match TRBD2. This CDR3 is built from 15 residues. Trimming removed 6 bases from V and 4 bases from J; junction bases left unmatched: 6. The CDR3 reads CASSQTSGYYNEQFF. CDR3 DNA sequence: TGTGCCAGCAGCCAGACTAGCGGGTATTACAATGAGCAGTTCTTC.

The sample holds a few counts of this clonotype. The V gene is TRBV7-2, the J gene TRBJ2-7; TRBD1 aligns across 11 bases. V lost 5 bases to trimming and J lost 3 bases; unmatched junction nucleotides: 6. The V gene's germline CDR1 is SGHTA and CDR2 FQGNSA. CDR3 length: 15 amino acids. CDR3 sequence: CASSLVGTGGYEQYV. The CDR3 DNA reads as TGTGCCAGCAGCCTGGTAGGGACAGGGGGCTACGAGCAGTACGTC.

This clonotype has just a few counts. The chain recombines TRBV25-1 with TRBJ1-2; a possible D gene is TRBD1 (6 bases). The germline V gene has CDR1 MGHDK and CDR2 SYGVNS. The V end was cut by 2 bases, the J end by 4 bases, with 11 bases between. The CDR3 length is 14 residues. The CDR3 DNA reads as TGTGCCAGCAGTGAACCGACGGGGGCCTATGGCTACACCTTC. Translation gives CASSEPTGAYGYTF.